A single T cell receptor beta chain is shown here with its context. The target antigen is unknown. The patients all showed relapse after autologous stem cell transplantation, while their brentuximab vedotin exposure varied. The CD4+ T cells used were purified from thawed PBMCs through magnetic negative selection. This sample stems from a study of PD-1 blockade in classical Hodgkin lymphoma. Study outcomes and limitations: Whereas CD4+ TCR diversity had risen significantly by C4D1, CD8+ TCR diversity had not.

The J segment lost 6 bases and the V segment lost 0 bases, leaving 24 bases of the junction unmatched. The CDR3 length is 23 residues. Germline V gene data show CDR1 as SGDLS and CDR2 as YYNGEE. The data were produced by immunoSEQ multiplex PCR, yet TCRdb's version contains in-frame clones alone and is incomplete. The sample records roughly 8,000 clones, roughly 88% being singletons. Sequencing was performed on CD4+ T cells from blood, taken at baseline. This clonotype originated in a human donor with classical Hodgkin lymphoma. The V and J genes are TRBV9 and TRBJ2-1, with 13 bases lining up with TRBD2. The CDR3 is CASSVGKKNSLGLAGDVGNEQFF. The CDR3 nucleotides read TGTGCCAGCAGCGTAGGAAAGAAAAACAGTCTAGGACTAGCGGGAGACGTTGGCAATGAGCAGTTCTTC.